Detailed here is one TCR beta chain. The protocol was immunoSEQ multiplex PCR, while the TCRdb copy is restricted to in-frame clones and leaves out a portion. The repertoire holds roughly 400,000 clones, with around 90% as singletons. The data are from a study of blood T cell repertoires in COVID-19. Overall study context: T cells, B-cell-depleted T cells, or PBMCs provided the cDNA or gDNA that served as material.

The length of the CDR3 is 12 residues. Trimming removed 4 bases from V and 6 bases from J; junction bases left unmatched: 2. Participant ages covered about 18 to 100 years across 20 to 30 US areas. The chain couples TRBV12-3 or TRBV12-4 to TRBJ1-2; 7 nucleotides match TRBD1. The sequence came from a middle-aged woman with acute COVID-19. Input material: PBMCs or T cells enriched from blood (not recorded which). In DNA form, the CDR3 reads TGTGCCAGCAGTTCGAGGGGGCATGGCTACACCTTC. It specifies CASSSRGHGYTF.